Listed here are 8 T cell receptor beta chains from one sample, sequenced in a study of graft-versus-host responses after intestinal transplantation. Co-plated with roughly 200,000 CFSE-labeled responder cells were roughly 200,000 irradiated, violet-dye-labeled stimulator cells. Data came from immunoSEQ multiplex PCR; TCRdb stores just in-frame clones and leaves some out. Here the sample spans 15,000 or so clones, 33% being singletons. Sequences were derived from alloreactive CD8+ T cells from a mixed lymphocyte reaction culture, sampled before intestinal transplant. As to subset: CFSE-low proliferating T cells sorted from roughly six-day pre-transplant mixed lymphocyte reaction (GvH or HvG direction). The receptors here all came from a human patient who received an intestinal transplant.

This clone occurred a few times. This chain uses TRBV19 with TRBJ1-5; D not resolved. V was shortened by 8 bases and J by 3 bases, with 14 bases between the two germline ends. The CDR3 covers 14 residues. Germline values: CDR1 LNHDA, CDR2 SQIVND (reference sequence). As DNA, the CDR3 is TGTGCCAGTTCCGCCCCCGGGTCCAATCAGCCCCAGCATTTT. Translating it yields CASSAPGSNQPQHF.

The chain has TRBV30 and TRBJ2-2, with D possibly TRBD2 on 5 matching bases. V was pared by 2 bases and J by 7 bases, with 11 bases between. Germline values: CDR1 GTSNPN, CDR2 SVGIG (reference sequence). The CDR3 spans 13 residues. CDR3 protein: CAWSNVGVGELFF. The CDR3 DNA reads TGTGCCTGGAGTAACGTCGGGGTCGGGGAGCTGTTTTTT.

The sample holds a few counts of this clone. The V and J genes are TRBV7-9 and TRBJ1-2; 9 bases align to TRBD1. V trimming: 1 base; J trimming: 8 bases; junction bases outside the gene matches: 2. The CDR3 spans 13 residues. Germline-derived CDR1 and CDR2 are SEHNR and FQNEAQ (reference sequence). CDR3 bases: TGTGCCAGCAGCTTAGGGGGGACAGGGGGCTACACCTTC. This encodes CASSLGGTGGYTF.

This chain connects TRBV5-4 to TRBJ2-1, with a tentative D call TRBD1 (6 bases). The length of the CDR3 is 13 residues. Germline V gene sequence: CDR1 SGHNT, CDR2 YYREEE (reference sequence). With 4 bases removed from V and 7 bases from J, the gap between germline ends came to 12 bases. The CDR3 here is CASSPITGNEQFF. CDR3 coding DNA: TGTGCCAGCAGCCCTATTACAGGGAATGAGCAGTTCTTC.

This clone was seen a handful of times. The CDR3 region is CASSQEGTVDYEQYF. The CDR3 bases are TGCGCCAGCAGCCAAGAAGGAACAGTAGACTACGAGCAGTACTTC. The chain recombines TRBV4-3 with TRBJ2-5, with D unclear. Matching the DNA end better, TRBJ2-7 makes the J call doubtful. The CDR3 runs 15 residues. Germline CDR1 reads LGHNA; CDR2 reads YSLEER.

The rearrangement joins TRBV10-2 to TRBJ2-3, with TRBD2 matching 8 bases. Germline trimming cut 0 bases from V and 4 bases from J; bases unmatched to any gene: 6. The length of the CDR3 is 16 residues. From germline, CDR1 is WSHSY and CDR2 SAAADI. DNA of the CDR3: TGCGCCAGCAGTGAGTCGGGGGGACTAGGCGCAGATACGCAGTATTTT. Translating it yields CASSESGGLGADTQYF.

This clone has more than one count but fewer than ten. This rearrangement joins TRBV5-1 to TRBJ2-7; 8 bases align to TRBD1. This CDR3 has 14 residues. From germline, CDR1 is SGHRS and CDR2 YFSETQ. The V gene end was trimmed by 4 bases and the J gene end by 2 bases; junction bases not matched to a gene: 5. For the CDR3, the DNA is TGCGCCAGCAGCCTATCGGGACAGGCCTACGAGCAGTACTTC. Protein: CASSLSGQAYEQYF.

V and J are TRBV19 and TRBJ2-7; TRBD1 agrees at 12 bases. V lost 3 bases, J lost 3 bases, and 3 bases stayed unmatched. This CDR3 contains 15 residues. Germline assignment: CDR1 LNHDA and CDR2 SQIVND (reference sequence). The CDR3 DNA is TGTGCCAGTAGTATCGGGACAGGGGGCGGCTACGAGCAGTACTTC. Translating it yields CASSIGTGGGYEQYF.